This T cell receptor (beta chain) emerged from a study of PD-L1 blockade in urothelial cancer. Background on the study: Patients began atezolizumab, 1,200 mg intravenously every 3 weeks, in the mid-2010s. Blood samples had a median of approximately 140,000 T cells, 80,000 to 85,000 unique TCRs, and clonality 0.080. Samples came from 3 weeks, at the second dose, and 6 weeks into treatment.

Time point indicated: pretreatment peripheral blood. Every patient provided from 1 to 8 samples, collected pretreatment and on-treatment. The CDR3 runs to 18 residues. Germline V CDR1 and CDR2: LNHDA, SQIVND (reference sequence). Losses at the gene ends were 5 bases for V and 5 bases for J; bases not matched to a gene: 16. Generated by immunoSEQ multiplex PCR, the TCRdb table keeps only in-frame clones and is missing some. The profile covers 45,000 to 55,000 clones, with about four fifths appearing a single time and about 10% taken by the ten largest. Sequenced material: PBMCs, taken around atezolizumab (anti-PD-L1) treatment. The chain couples TRBV19 to TRBJ2-3, with TRBD1 matching over 10 bases. This clonotype was sampled from a man in his 70s with urothelial cancer. The CDR3 DNA reads as TGTGCCAGTAGTTCTTCCGGGACAGGGGTTGGGAGGCAAGATACGCAGTATTTT. Its translation is CASSSSGTGVGRQDTQYF. Full variable domain (missing parts from reference TRBV19 and TRBJ2-3): DGGITQSPKYLFRKEGQNVTLSCEQNLNHDAMYWYRQDPGQGLRLIYYSQIVNDFQKGDIAEGYSVSREKKESFPLTVTSAQKNPTAFYLCASSSSGTGVGRQDTQYFGPGTRLTVL.